This TCR beta chain was identified in a study of cytomegalovirus exposure and HLA in healthy donors. This clone was counted only a few times. Its matching antigen is unknown. Study conclusions and caveats: It was reported in a later analysis that an Asian-associated ancestry cluster showed fewer N-insertions than the roughly 660-donor mean. Based on reports, TCR beta sequences accurately predicted HLA-A and HLA-B alleles for most subjects. In vitro confirmation showed three CMV-associated chains to be CMV antigen specific. In a later analysis, HLA-C alleles had the fewest associated TCRs, DRB1 alleles the most.

Germline values: CDR1 MNHNS, CDR2 SASEGT. V was cut by 5 bases and J by 8 bases, with 3 bases left in between. The CDR3 is 9 residues long. PCR was performed using 60 Vbeta and 13 Jbeta primers. Assay: immunoSEQ multiplex PCR; the TCRdb copy retains only in-frame clones and omits some. The sample has approximately 120,000 clones; just under 70% are singletons. This chain connects TRBV6-1 to TRBJ1-1, with D uncertain. The source of this sequence is a woman between 70 and 85 years old in good health and CMV-seropositive. The sample was PBMCs. The CDR3 sequence: CASSLEAFF. In nucleotides, the CDR3 is TGTGCCAGCAGTCTGGAAGCTTTCTTT.